The rows below give T cell receptor beta chains drawn from one sample of a study of blood T cell repertoires in COVID-19. This table comes from immunoSEQ multiplex PCR, and its TCRdb copy is limited to in-frame clones, with some not included. This sample has roughly 320,000 clones, with around nine tenths found just once. The specimen was peripheral blood. These receptors were collected from a woman in her twenties or thirties with COVID-19, enrolled during active disease. Both conserved end residues are part of each CDR3.

>TRBV2|TRBJ1-1
CASTTTQNTEAFF
>TRBV6-5|TRBJ1-2
CATGQGGSLRGYTF
>TRBV19|TRBJ1-5
CASSIRGGNQPQHF
>TRBV4-1|TRBJ2-7
CASSRPGGTYEQYF
>TRBV7-2|TRBJ2-5
CASSLYGTQQETQYF
>TRBV7-2|TRBJ1-2
CASSSRPVGYSGYTF
>TRBV6-4|TRBJ2-3
CASSEAGGWSDTQYF
>TRBV4-3|TRBJ2-1
CASSSGSGGANEQFF
>TRBV3-1/TRBV3-2|TRBJ2-2
CASSRGAAGELFF
>TRBV6-2/TRBV6-3|TRBJ2-7
CASSNTRGYEQYF
>TRBV18|TRBJ1-5
CASSLDNQPQHF
>TRBV6-4|TRBJ2-3
CASSDAYGGTDTQYF
>TRBV9|TRBJ2-7
CASSVTGTGAAEQYF
>TRBV29-1|TRBJ2-1
CSVDFRSIQGSGFNEQFF
>TRBV9|TRBJ2-1
CASSLDSPYPNEQFF
>TRBV28|TRBJ1-4
CASSSAGTATNEKLFF
>TRBV2|TRBJ1-1
CASSIQGVFGTEAFF
>TRBV5-5|TRBJ1-3
CASSITGKGNTIYF
>TRBV3-1/TRBV3-2|TRBJ1-2
CASSWGQGTFYGYTF
>TRBV4-1|TRBJ2-1
CASSQVLTSGGSYNEQFF
>TRBV6-6|TRBJ2-1
CASRSTGGGYNEQFF
>TRBV11-3|TRBJ1-2
CASSLAGERYGYTF
>TRBV10-3|TRBJ2-7
CAISESSGEQYF
>TRBV15|TRBJ2-1
CATSRDWGGEQFF
>TRBV10-2|TRBJ1-5
CASSESTGVQPQHF
>TRBV12-2|TRBJ1-2
CASSGYGYTF
>TRBV5-1|TRBJ2-3
CASSSQTGGMIDTQYF
>TRBV7-2|TRBJ1-1
CASSLVLPGQPTEAFF
>TRBV5-1|TRBJ2-7
CASRPSIGGISTYEQYF
>TRBV5-1|TRBJ1-2
CASRPRSGDNYGYTF
>TRBV4-1|TRBJ1-5
CASSQGTGGNQPQHF
>TRBV6-5|TRBJ1-2
CASSYEGLYGYTF
>TRBV6-5|TRBJ1-2
CASRPTGGYGYTF
>TRBV28|TRBJ1-2
CASSQKAFRGYTF
>TRBV2|TRBJ1-2
CASSEWPGGNYGYTF
>TRBV10-1|TRBJ2-1
CATDRGASEQFF
>TRBV6-2/TRBV6-3|TRBJ2-3
CASSPLPTSGATDTQYF
>TRBV4-1|TRBJ2-1
CASSQDDRAGTGSFF
>TRBV5-1|TRBJ2-2
CASSLGLGGYTGELFF
>TRBV2|TRBJ1-2
CASTSRLSTALFTF
>TRBV19|TRBJ1-1
CASSIVPGYSRNTEAFF
>TRBV30|TRBJ1-4
CAWSAGGFEKLFF
>TRBV11-2|TRBJ2-1
CASSLGLGTYNEQFF
>TRBV10-3|TRBJ1-1
CAISHPFSTEAFF
>TRBV27|TRBJ1-1
CATSIGGRTEAFF
>TRBV6-5|TRBJ1-6
CAITDSPNSPLHF
>TRBV19|TRBJ1-2
CASSITGGYGYTF
>TRBV7-9|TRBJ1-4
CASSPRVTNEKLFF
>TRBV4-2|TRBJ1-1
CASSQVQRQGEAFF
>TRBV18|TRBJ2-5
CASSPWDSQETQYF
>TRBV29-1|TRBJ2-7
CSVGRGVSNEQYF
>TRBV5-5|TRBJ2-5
CASSFLDRASTQYF
>TRBV18|TRBJ1-1
CASSQGQNPRGTEAFF
>TRBV6-5|TRBJ1-4
CASRTGTSTNEKLFF
>TRBV5-4|TRBJ1-4
CASSPSGSGKLFF
>TRBV3-1/TRBV3-2|TRBJ2-3
CASSQGGTSGGGSTDTQYF